These T cell receptor beta chains were read from a single sample in a study of radiotherapy plus CTLA-4 blockade in lung cancer. Repertoires were generated with immunoSEQ multiplex PCR, while TCRdb's copy carries only in-frame clones and drops some. The sample has tens of thousands of clones, 83% seen once; the top ten hold around 0.8%. Sample: peripheral blood, taken from a patient treated with radiotherapy plus ipilimumab. The source is a human donor with non-small cell lung cancer who had stable disease on radiotherapy plus ipilimumab. Each CDR3 is given with its conserved first and last residue. The D gene is left open where the match is weak. Some rows have no size entry. The others give once, few or many, or a class for an expanded clone.

.	TRBV5-5	.	TRBJ2-7	TGTGCCAGCAGCCCCCTTAGGCCCTCGGACCACGAGCAGTACTTC	CASSPLRPSDHEQYF
.	TRBV7-9	.	TRBJ2-7	TGTGCCAGCAGCCGAGTCACGGGGGCCTACGAGCAGTACTTC	CASSRVTGAYEQYF
TRBD2	TRBV9	.	TRBJ2-3	TGTGCCAGCAGCGTAGCTGGGTGGGGCGGGAGGGCTTCAGATACGCAGTATTTT	CASSVAGWGGRASDTQYF
.	TRBV6-1	.	TRBJ2-2	TGTGCCAGCAAATCACCGGGACAAAACACCGGGGAGCTGTTTTTT	CASKSPGQNTGELFF
.	TRBV2	.	TRBJ2-7	TGTGCCAGCAGTGGGACGGCGTTCTACGAGCAGTACTTC	CASSGTAFYEQYF
.	TRBV7-2	few	TRBJ1-1	TGTGCCAGCAGCTTAGATCCGGGTACTCACACTGAAGCTTTCTTT	CASSLDPGTHTEAFF
.	TRBV29-1	.	TRBJ2-1	TGCAGCGTTGAAGATCATAGCTCCTACAATGAGCAGTTCTTC	CSVEDHSSYNEQFF
TRBD1	TRBV11-2	.	TRBJ2-7	TGTGCCAGCAGCCGCACCGGGACAGGGGGCAGCTACGAGCAGTACTTC	CASSRTGTGGSYEQYF
.	TRBV28	.	TRBJ2-1	TGTGCCAGCAGTTCATCCCTTGGTCCCCTGACTAGTGACTATGAGCAGTTCTTC	CASSSSLGPLTSDYEQFF
.	TRBV29-1	.	TRBJ1-1	TGCAGCGTTGAGTGGGGATACACTGAAGCTTTCTTT	CSVEWGYTEAFF
.	TRBV19	.	TRBJ1-2	TGTGCCAGTAGTATCTCCCCCGAGGGAGGCTACACCTTC	CASSISPEGGYTF
.	TRBV5-1	few	TRBJ2-1	TGCGCCAGCAGCCGAGAAGGGACCACCAGCAGTGAGCAGTTCTTC	CASSREGTTSSEQFF
TRBD2	TRBV11-2	.	TRBJ2-1	TGTGCCAGCAGCGCCTTAGCGGGAGGGTTCTACAATGAGCAGTTCTTC	CASSALAGGFYNEQFF
TRBD2	TRBV7-3	.	TRBJ2-1	TGTGCCAGCAGCTTAGGACTAGGCAGTGAGCAGTTCTTC	CASSLGLGSEQFF
TRBD2	TRBV18	.	TRBJ2-3	TGTGCCAGCTCCCCACCGGGACTAGCAAGAGATACGCAGTATTTT	CASSPPGLARDTQYF
.	TRBV6-1	.	TRBJ1-6	TGTGCCAGCAGGGACAGTTATTCACCCCTCCACTTT	CASRDSYSPLHF
.	TRBV30	.	TRBJ2-2	TGTGCCTGGAGTGTACTGGGTGGGAACACCGGGGAGCTGTTTTTT	CAWSVLGGNTGELFF
TRBD2	TRBV2	.	TRBJ2-7	TGTGCCAGTGTAGCGGGGGGGAGCTCCTACGAGCAGTACTTC	CASVAGGSSYEQYF
.	TRBV9	.	TRBJ2-3	TGTGCCAGCAGCGTAGGGGGGTGGGAGACAGATACGCAGTATTTT	CASSVGGWETDTQYF
.	TRBV5-6	.	TRBJ1-1	TGTGCCAGCAGCTTGTTATCTCTCGGTGGGGCTTTCTTT	CASSLLSLGGAFF
.	TRBV28	.	TRBJ1-1	TGTGCCAGCAGTTTACCTGGGGGCGCGGGAACTGAAGCTTTCTTT	CASSLPGGAGTEAFF
.	TRBV27	.	TRBJ2-7	TGTGCCAGCAGTTCCGGGCCCGAGCAGTACTTC	CASSSGPEQYF
.	TRBV10-1	.	TRBJ2-5	TGCGCCAGCAGTGAGTCAAGAGGGGGGGAGACCCAGTACTTC	CASSESRGGETQYF
TRBD2	TRBV5-5	.	TRBJ2-1	TGTGCCAGCAGCCAAGGCCCAGCGGGGGGCCGGGATGAGCAGTTCTTC	CASSQGPAGGRDEQFF
.	TRBV28	.	TRBJ2-1	TGTGCCAGCAGTGTTGCTCTAGGTCAGGGGGAGCAGTTCTTC	CASSVALGQGEQFF
.	TRBV6-5	.	TRBJ1-2	TGTGCCAGCAGTTACTCCCCAACAGCCAACCATGGCTACACCTTC	CASSYSPTANHGYTF
TRBD1	TRBV18	.	TRBJ1-2	TGTGCCAGCTCACCAGACAGGGGGCGCGGTGGCTACACCTTC	CASSPDRGRGGYTF
TRBD1	TRBV15	.	TRBJ2-1	TGTGCCACCAGCAGACCCGGACAGGGGAAAGACAATGAGCAGTTCTTC	CATSRPGQGKDNEQFF
.	TRBV18	.	TRBJ2-7	TGTGCCAGCTCACCCTCCGGACAATTCTACGAGCAGTACTTC	CASSPSGQFYEQYF
.	TRBV10-3	few	TRBJ1-5	TGTGCCACCGGGTATGACAATCAGCCCCAGCATTTT	CATGYDNQPQHF
TRBD1	TRBV6-1	.	TRBJ1-6	TGTGCCAGCAGTGGCGGGACAGGGGGTAATTCACCCCTCCACTTT	CASSGGTGGNSPLHF